These 14 T cell receptor beta chains were sequenced from one sample in a study of cytotoxic CD8 clonotypes in ibrutinib-treated CLL. Clones were read by immunoSEQ multiplex PCR, and TCRdb kept only the in-frame ones, dropping some. The sample consists of about 140,000 clones, approximately 89% of them appearing once. The sequences come from PBMCs, collected after 12 months of ibrutinib treatment. The receptors originated from a human donor with chronic lymphocytic leukemia.

V is TRBV4-2 and J is TRBJ2-3; 11 nucleotides align to TRBD1. The CDR3 totals 19 residues. The V and J ends lost 1 base and 4 bases, in that order; junction bases with no gene match: 13. Looked up from germline, CDR1 is LGHNA and CDR2 is YNFKEQ. The CDR3 protein is CASSQVSPSGQGAADTQYF. DNA for the CDR3: TGTGCCAGCAGCCAAGTCTCCCCCTCTGGACAGGGGGCGGCAGATACGCAGTATTTT.

The chain employs TRBV7-8 and TRBJ2-7; 14 bases align to TRBD2. V trimming: 1 base; J trimming: 7 bases; junction bases outside the gene matches: 3. The CDR3 runs to 15 residues. Per the germline V gene, CDR1 is SGHVS and CDR2 is FQNEAQ. Here the CDR3 DNA reads TGTGCCAGCAGCTTAGGACTAGCGGGAGGGCGGGAGCAGTACTTC. Amino acids: CASSLGLAGGREQYF.

The chain couples TRBV4-3 to TRBJ2-1; weak D call: TRBD1 (5 bases). V was cut by 1 base and J by 2 bases, with 6 bases left in between. The length of the CDR3 is 14 residues. Germline V gene sequence: CDR1 LGHNA, CDR2 YSLEER. The CDR3 spells CASSQARAYNEQFF. CDR3 bases: TGCGCCAGCAGCCAAGCCAGGGCCTACAATGAGCAGTTCTTC.

The rearrangement joins TRBV28 to TRBJ2-3, with a possible D match to TRBD2 (6 bases). The CDR3 is made up of 19 amino acids. Trimming left V 4 bases short and J 0 bases short, with 23 bases between. The germline CDR1 and CDR2 sequences are MDHEN and SYDVKM. The CDR3 here is CASSCQPISSGPSTDTQYF. Here the CDR3 DNA reads TGTGCCAGCAGTTGTCAGCCCATATCCAGCGGGCCTAGCACAGATACGCAGTATTTT. Full variable domain (rest looked up from reference TRBV28 and TRBJ2-3): DVKVTQSSRYLVKRTGEKVFLECVQDMDHENMFWYRQDPGLGLRLIYFSYDVKMKEKGDIPEGYSVSREKKERFSLILESASTNQTSMYLCASSCQPISSGPSTDTQYFGPGTRLTVL.

The chain joins TRBV11-3 to TRBJ2-3, with TRBD2 identical over 14 bases. This CDR3 has 16 amino acids. Germline loops: CDR1 SGHNT, CDR2 YENEEA. J was trimmed by 5 bases and V by 5 bases; bases with no gene match: 6. CDR3 nucleotides: TGTGCCAGCAGCGCCGGGACTAGCGGGAGTGGAGATACGCAGTATTTT. Translated: CASSAGTSGSGDTQYF.

The chain is built from TRBV18 and TRBJ2-5; D not resolved. The V end was cut by 2 bases, the J end by 2 bases, with 9 bases between. Germline values: CDR1 KGHSH, CDR2 LQKENI. The CDR3 runs 14 residues. The CDR3 region has the DNA TGTGCCAGCTCACCAAGGAATGCGCAAGAGACCCAGTACTTC. The encoded protein is CASSPRNAQETQYF.

The chain employs TRBV19 and TRBJ2-7; D is perhaps TRBD1 or TRBD2 (5 bases each). CDR1 and CDR2 from the germline V gene are LNHDA and SQIVND (reference sequence). V gave up 3 bases and J gave up 6 bases, with 18 bases separating them. The CDR3 consists of 15 residues. The CDR3 reads CASSIRFGIGAEQYF. CDR3 in DNA: TGTGCCAGTAGTATTCGGTTTGGGATCGGGGCCGAGCAGTACTTC.

DNA for the CDR3: TGTGCCAGCAGCGCCTCAGGGGGAGGTTACGAGCAGTACTTC. Amino acids: CASSASGGGYEQYF. The genes are TRBV7-2 and TRBJ2-7; weak D call: TRBD1 (7 bases). The V end was cut by 5 bases, the J end by 4 bases, with 15 bases between. The CDR3 loop spans 14 amino acids. Germline loops: CDR1 SGHTA, CDR2 FQGNSA. Full variable domain (missing parts from reference TRBV7-2 and TRBJ2-7): GAGVSQSPSNKVTEKGKDVELRCDPISGHTALYWYRQSLGQGLEFLIYFQGNSAPDKSGLPSDRFSAERTGGSVSTLTIQRTQQEDSAVYLCASSASGGGYEQYFGPGTRLTVT.

This clone was seen a single time. The chain couples TRBV30 to TRBJ1-1; D is possibly TRBD1 (5 bases). CDR3 length: 14 amino acids. V lost 3 bases and J 7 bases, leaving 18 bases between the germline ends. The germline V gene encodes CDR1 GTSNPN and CDR2 SVGIG (reference sequence). The CDR3 region has the DNA TGTGCCTGGAGCACGTCGGTAGGGGCTAGTGAAGCTTTCTTT. Translation gives CAWSTSVGASEAFF.

This sequence joins TRBV7-8 and TRBJ1-3; 9 nucleotides align to TRBD1. The germline CDR1 and CDR2 sequences are SGHVS and FQNEAQ. Unmatched junction bases numbered 8, after V lost 1 base and J lost 7 bases. The CDR3 is 16 amino acids. DNA of the CDR3: TGTGCCAGCAGCTTAGTAAGGACAGGGGCCGTCAACACCATATATTTT. Its protein is CASSLVRTGAVNTIYF.

The chain employs TRBV5-1 and TRBJ1-4, with D unresolved. Trimming pared 8 bases from V and 0 bases from J, leaving 11 bases between. This CDR3 region has 14 residues. Germline V gene data show CDR1 as SGHRS and CDR2 as YFSETQ. DNA of the CDR3: TGCGCCAGTGGGGAAGCCTCAACTAATGAAAAACTGTTTTTT. Protein: CASGEASTNEKLFF.

The chain combines TRBV27 with TRBJ2-7, with D perhaps matching TRBD1 (6 bases). CDR1 is MNHEY and CDR2 is SMNVEV in the germline V gene (reference sequence). The V gene lost 3 bases and the J gene lost 3 bases, with 15 bases spanning the gap. The CDR3 sequence is 15 residues long. This chain's CDR3 is CASSFSGQGIYEQYF. The CDR3 coding sequence is TGTGCCAGCAGTTTCTCGGGACAAGGTATCTACGAGCAGTACTTC.

The chain has TRBV19 and TRBJ2-7, with 8 bases matching TRBD2. After removal of 3 bases from V and 7 bases from J, the junction contained 5 bases not matched to a gene. Germline V gives CDR1 LNHDA, CDR2 SQIVND (reference sequence). The CDR3 is 13 amino acids. CDR3 bases: TGTGCCAGTAGTATCCAGCGGGAGCGGGAGCAGTACTTC. It yields the protein CASSIQREREQYF.

This chain uses TRBV20-1 with TRBJ2-3, with 7 bases that match TRBD2. This CDR3 comprises 10 residues. Germline trimming cut 6 bases from V and 6 bases from J; bases unmatched to any gene: 0. The germline gives CDR1 DFQATT, CDR2 SNEGSKA (reference sequence). CDR3 in amino acids: CSAGGDTQYF. Written as DNA, the CDR3 is TGCAGTGCCGGGGGGGATACGCAGTATTTT.